The clone carrying this TCR beta chain was seen a few times. Its matching antigen is unknown. These data come from a study of T cell repertoires in cytomegalovirus infection. The study's findings and limits: What dominated the ex vivo response were HLA-C-restricted CMV-specific TCR beta clonotypes.

Germline-derived CDR1 and CDR2 are SNHLY and FYNNEI. Deletions cut 4 bases from V and 6 bases from J, with 10 bases between. The CDR3 runs 13 residues. TCRdb reprocessed the reads via MiXCR and lists one record per CDR3 protein. The sample records approximately 190,000 distinct CDR3 sequences, 8% to 10% being singletons. The V gene is TRBV2, the J gene TRBJ1-5; no definite D call. This clonotype was obtained from a human donor in good health (CMV status not recorded). Some clones in this sample may be carry-over from other donors' samples. Sequenced material: PBMCs. CDR3 coding DNA: TGTGCCAGCAGTGTGAGGGTAGGTCAGCCCCAGCATTTT. Translation gives CASSVRVGQPQHF. Filled out from reference TRBV2 and TRBJ1-5, the complete variable domain reads EPEVTQTPSHQVTQMGQEVILRCVPISNHLYFYWYRQILGQKVEFLVSFYNNEISEKSEIFDDQFSVERPDGSNFTLKIRSTKLEDSAMYFCASSVRVGQPQHFGDGTRLSIL.